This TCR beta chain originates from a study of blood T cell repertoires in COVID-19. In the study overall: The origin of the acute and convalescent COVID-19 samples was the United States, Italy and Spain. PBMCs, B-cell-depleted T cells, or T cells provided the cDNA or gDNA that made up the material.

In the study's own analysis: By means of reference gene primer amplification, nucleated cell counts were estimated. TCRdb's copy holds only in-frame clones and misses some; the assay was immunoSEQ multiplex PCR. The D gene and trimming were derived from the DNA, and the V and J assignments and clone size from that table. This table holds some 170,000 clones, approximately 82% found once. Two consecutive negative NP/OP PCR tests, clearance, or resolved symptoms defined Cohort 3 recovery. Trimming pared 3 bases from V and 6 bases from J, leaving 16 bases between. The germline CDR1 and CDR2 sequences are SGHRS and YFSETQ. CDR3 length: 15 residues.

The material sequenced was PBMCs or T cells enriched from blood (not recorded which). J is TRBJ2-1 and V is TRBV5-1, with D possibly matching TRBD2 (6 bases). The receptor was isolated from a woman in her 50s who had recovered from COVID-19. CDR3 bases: TGCGCCAGCAGCTCCTCCGGGACTTCCCCCAATGAGCAGTTCTTC. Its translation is CASSSSGTSPNEQFF.